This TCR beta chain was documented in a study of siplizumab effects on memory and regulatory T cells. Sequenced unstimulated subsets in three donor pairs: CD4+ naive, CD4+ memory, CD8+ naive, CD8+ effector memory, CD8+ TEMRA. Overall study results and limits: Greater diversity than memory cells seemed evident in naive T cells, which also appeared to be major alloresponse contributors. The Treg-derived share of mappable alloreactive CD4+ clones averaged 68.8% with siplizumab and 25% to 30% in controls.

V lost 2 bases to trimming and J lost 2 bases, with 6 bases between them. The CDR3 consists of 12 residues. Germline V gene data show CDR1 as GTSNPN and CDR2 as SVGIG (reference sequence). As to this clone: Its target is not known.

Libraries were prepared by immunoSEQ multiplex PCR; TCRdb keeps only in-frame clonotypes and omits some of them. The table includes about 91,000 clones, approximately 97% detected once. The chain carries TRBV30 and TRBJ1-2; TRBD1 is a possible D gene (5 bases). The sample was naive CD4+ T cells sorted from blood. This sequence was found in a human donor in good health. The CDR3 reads CAWSSGNYGYTF. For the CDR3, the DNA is TGTGCCTGGAGTTCAGGGAACTATGGCTACACCTTC. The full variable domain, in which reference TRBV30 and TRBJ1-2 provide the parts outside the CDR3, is SQTIHQWPATLVQPVGSPLSLECTVEGTSNPNLYWYRQAAGRGLQLLFYSVGIGQISSEVPQNLSASRPQDRQFILSSKKLLLSDSGFYLCAWSSGNYGYTFGSGTRLTVV.